These 13 T cell receptor beta chains originate from one sample sequenced in a study of cytomegalovirus exposure and HLA in healthy donors (dated by TCRdb to the late 2010s). Library construction relied on the immunoSEQ multiplex PCR assay. For the multiplex PCR, a mixture combining 60 forward primers for TCR Vbeta segments and 13 reverse primers for TCR Jbeta segments was used. TCRdb's version of the immuneACCESS table is confined to in-frame rearrangements and falls short of the full clone set. An unresolved V gene accounts for under half of the shortfall where checked; the remainder is of unknown origin. Counted in this sample were 150,000 to 200,000 clones; approximately 62% of them appeared once. The leading ten clones occupy approximately 1.5% of the sample. The sample consisted of PBMCs. The source is a man aged 45-65 years in good health and CMV-seronegative.

The chain has TRBV9 and TRBJ2-5; no definite D call. Germline assignment: CDR1 SGDLS and CDR2 YYNGEE. CDR3 size: 13 residues. V was cut by 2 bases and J by 5 bases, with 10 bases left in between. CDR3 sequence (DNA): TGTGCCAGCAGCGTTATACCCGGGGAGACCCAGTACTTC. Translation gives CASSVIPGETQYF.

The chain uses TRBV27 and TRBJ2-5; TRBD2 matches at 13 bases. Germline V gene sequence: CDR1 MNHEY, CDR2 SMNVEV (reference sequence). This CDR3 region has 18 residues. V lost 3 bases to trimming and J lost 0 bases; unmatched junction nucleotides: 7. CDR3 bases: TGTGCCAGCAGTTTCCGACTAGCGGGGGGCATATACCAAGAGACCCAGTACTTC. As protein: CASSFRLAGGIYQETQYF.

This clone was counted only a few times. The chain is built from TRBV7-2 and TRBJ1-5; TRBD1 matches 10 bases. The CDR3 totals 14 residues. V lost 3 bases, J lost 7 bases, and 3 bases stayed unmatched. Germline V gene sequence: CDR1 SGHTA, CDR2 FQGNSA. The CDR3 region has the DNA TGTGCCAGCAGCTTCAGGACAGGGGGACAGCCCCAGCATTTT. This translates into CASSFRTGGQPQHF.

This clone appeared a single time. This sequence joins TRBV7-2 and TRBJ2-7; D might be TRBD1 (6 bases). The CDR3 loop spans 16 amino acids. Germline CDR1 is SGHTA and CDR2 is FQGNSA. Trimming removed 1 base from V and 0 bases from J, with 13 bases in between. The CDR3 nucleotides are TGTGCCAGCAGCTTAGGCCCAGGACAGATCTCCTACGAGCAGTACTTC. This encodes CASSLGPGQISYEQYF.

This chain joins TRBV11-2 and TRBJ2-5; perhaps TRBD2 as D (5 bases). Germline V gene lookup returns CDR1 SGHAT and CDR2 FQNNGV. The germline V and J ends were trimmed by 5 bases and 11 bases, with 15 bases remaining between them. CDR3 size: 12 residues. CDR3 in amino acids: CASSIGSGEQYF. CDR3 nucleotides: TGTGCCAGCAGCATAGGGTCCGGGGAGCAGTACTTC.

The V and J genes are TRBV18 and TRBJ1-2; possibly TRBD1 for D (5 bases). The CDR3 totals 13 residues. Germline V CDR1 and CDR2: KGHSH, LQKENI. Trimming shortened V by 6 bases and J by 5 bases, and 13 bases separated the two germline ends. The CDR3 sequence is CASSQRQPYGYTF. The DNA of the CDR3 is TGTGCCAGCTCCCAAAGACAGCCTTATGGCTACACCTTC.

This rearrangement joins TRBV6-5 to TRBJ1-5; TRBD1 might be the D (6 bases). This CDR3 is built from 15 residues. Germline values: CDR1 MNHEY, CDR2 SVGAGI. V dropped 6 bases and J dropped 7 bases, with 19 bases sitting between them. In DNA form, the CDR3 reads TGTGCCAGCAGCCCCGACAAGGGGGTTGGGCAGCCCCAGCATTTT. Its translation is CASSPDKGVGQPQHF.

The chain combines TRBV6-5 with TRBJ1-2; 9 bases line up with TRBD1. The CDR3 totals 13 residues. Per germline, CDR1 MNHEY and CDR2 SVGAGI. Trimming took 5 bases from V and 7 from J; bases not matched to a gene: 5. As DNA, the CDR3 is TGTGCCAGCAGTCGGGACAGGGCGAGTGGCTACACCTTC. This sequence encodes CASSRDRASGYTF.

The V call is TRBV6-6, the J call TRBJ2-5, with 9 positions matching TRBD2. The CDR3 totals 15 residues. V was pared by 2 bases and J by 5 bases, with 6 bases of the junction left unmatched. Per the germline V gene, CDR1 is MNHNY and CDR2 is SVGAGI (reference sequence). Here the CDR3 reads CASSYVPSGMETQYF. CDR3 nucleotides: TGTGCCAGCAGTTACGTCCCTAGCGGGATGGAGACCCAGTACTTC.

This clone was counted only a few times. The chain combines TRBV7-2 with TRBJ2-5; 10 bases are shared with TRBD1. Germline trimming cut 5 bases from V and 3 bases from J; bases unmatched to any gene: 6. CDR3 length equals 15 residues. Germline-derived CDR1 and CDR2 are SGHTA and FQGNSA. CDR3 bases: TGTGCCAGCAGCCAAGGGGGGACAGGGGAAGAGACCCAGTACTTC. Its translation is CASSQGGTGEETQYF. Supplemented by reference TRBV7-2 and TRBJ2-5, the full variable domain reads GAGVSQSPSNKVTEKGKDVELRCDPISGHTALYWYRQSLGQGLEFLIYFQGNSAPDKSGLPSDRFSAERTGGSVSTLTIQRTQQEDSAVYLCASSQGGTGEETQYFGPGTRLLVL.

The rearrangement uses TRBV7-9 and TRBJ2-1; possible D gene TRBD2, 6 bases. This CDR3 region has 15 residues. Germline CDR1 is SEHNR and CDR2 is FQNEAQ (reference sequence). With 5 bases removed from V and 6 bases from J, the gap between germline ends came to 17 bases. CDR3 sequence (DNA): TGTGCCAGCAGCATGGGAGGACTACGGGGCAATGAGCAGTTCTTC. Protein sequence: CASSMGGLRGNEQFF.

The V gene is TRBV6-5, the J gene TRBJ1-1; D gene unclear. Trimming stripped 5 bases from V and 9 bases from J, with 16 bases between. The CDR3 loop spans 13 amino acids. In germline, CDR1 is MNHEY, CDR2 SVGAGI. Here the CDR3 reads CASSRAKAVKAFF. The CDR3 coding sequence is TGTGCCAGCAGTCGAGCCAAAGCCGTAAAAGCTTTCTTT.

In nucleotides, the CDR3 is TGTGCCAGCAGCCAAGACGCAGGGGGCGCCTACAATGAGCAGTTCTTC. Protein sequence: CASSQDAGGAYNEQFF. The rearrangement uses TRBV14 and TRBJ2-1, with 8 bases aligning to TRBD1. The CDR3 spans 16 residues. Trimming at V came to 0 bases and at J to 2 bases, leaving 3 bases not matched to a gene. Germline loops: CDR1 SGHDN, CDR2 FVKESK.